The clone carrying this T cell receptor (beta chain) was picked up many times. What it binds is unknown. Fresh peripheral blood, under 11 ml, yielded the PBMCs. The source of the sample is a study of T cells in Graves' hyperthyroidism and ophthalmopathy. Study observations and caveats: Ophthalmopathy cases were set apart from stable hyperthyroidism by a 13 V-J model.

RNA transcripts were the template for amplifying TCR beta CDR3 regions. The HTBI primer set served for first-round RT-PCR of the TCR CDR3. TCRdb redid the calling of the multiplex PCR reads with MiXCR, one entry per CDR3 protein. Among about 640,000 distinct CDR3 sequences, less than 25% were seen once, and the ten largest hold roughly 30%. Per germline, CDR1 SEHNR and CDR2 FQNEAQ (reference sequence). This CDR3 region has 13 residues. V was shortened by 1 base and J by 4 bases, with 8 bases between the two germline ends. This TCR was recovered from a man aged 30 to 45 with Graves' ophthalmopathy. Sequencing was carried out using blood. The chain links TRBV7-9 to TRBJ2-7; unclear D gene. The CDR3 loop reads CASSLGIGYEQYF. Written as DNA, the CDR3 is TGTGCCAGCAGCTTAGGTATCGGATACGAGCAGTACTTC.